The 27 T cell receptor beta chains below come from one sample, sequenced in a study of blood T cells in healthy people across ages. PCR was performed a second time for 7 to 11 cycles using a sample-barcoded 5' primer and a J-beta primer mix. TCRdb called the 5' RACE reads again in MiXCR, with one record for every CDR3 protein. Here the sample spans some 800,000 distinct CDR3 sequences, 44% being singletons. Sequences were obtained from blood. The source of these receptors is a man in his sixties in good health.

The CDR3: CASFFGNQPQHF. CDR3 in DNA: TGCGCCAGCTTTTTTGGAAATCAGCCCCAGCATTTT. V gene TRBV5-1 combines with J gene TRBJ1-5; D gene ambiguous. CDR3 length: 12 amino acids. V gave up 7 bases and J gave up 4 bases, with 9 bases separating them. Per the germline V gene, CDR1 is SGHRS and CDR2 is YFSETQ.

This clonotype was seen only a few times. V gene TRBV21-1 combines with J gene TRBJ2-3; the table's D call of TRBD1 was not tested on the DNA. TRBV21-1 is listed as a pseudogene. There are 21 residues in the CDR3. The CDR3 coding sequence is TGTGCCAGCAGCAAAGTGAGGGTGGGAATCAGAGGACAGGGTGCAGCAGATACGCAGTATTTT. Its protein product is CASSKVRVGIRGQGAADTQYF.

The sample holds a few counts of this clonotype. The V call is TRBV5-1, the J call TRBJ2-1; D ambiguous. CDR3 size: 11 residues. Germline lookup yields CDR1 SGHRS and CDR2 YFSETQ. The CDR3 sequence: CSSKSGNEQFF. DNA for the CDR3: TGCTCATCGAAGTCCGGGAATGAGCAGTTCTTC.

The genes are TRBV5-1 and TRBJ1-1; 8 bases are a match to TRBD1. Trimming at V came to 4 bases and at J to 3 bases, leaving 8 bases not matched to a gene. Germline V gene sequence: CDR1 SGHRS, CDR2 YFSETQ. The CDR3 has 15 residues. CDR3 in amino acids: CASSPGTGGDTEAFF. CDR3 sequence (DNA): TGCGCCAGCAGCCCCGGGACAGGAGGAGACACTGAAGCTTTCTTT.

Many counts were recorded for this clonotype. The chain joins TRBV4-3 to TRBJ2-5; D remains unclear. V lost 1 base, J lost 5 bases, and 11 bases lay in between. This CDR3 has 14 amino acids. CDR1 and CDR2 from the germline V gene are LGHNA and YSLEER. CDR3 sequence: CASSQAAFQETQYF. CDR3 nucleotides: TGCGCCAGCAGCCAAGCTGCGTTCCAGGAGACCCAGTACTTC.

The V and J genes are TRBV6-5 and TRBJ2-1; 8 bases align to TRBD2. This CDR3 contains 12 residues. V lost 6 bases to trimming and J lost 7 bases; unmatched junction nucleotides: 2. CDR1 MNHEY and CDR2 SVGAGI come from the germline V gene. The CDR3 DNA reads as TGTGCCAGCAGGCGGGGGGAAAATGAGCAGTTCTTC. Protein product: CASRRGENEQFF.

The chain combines TRBV28 with TRBJ2-5; D may be TRBD2 (6 bases). There are 14 residues in the CDR3. The germline V and J ends were trimmed by 5 bases and 2 bases, with 12 bases remaining between them. CDR1 and CDR2 (germline): MDHEN, SYDVKM. The CDR3 sequence: CASSTGDSQETQYF. The CDR3 DNA sequence: TGTGCCAGCAGTACCGGGGACTCTCAAGAGACCCAGTACTTC.

The chain couples TRBV28 to TRBJ2-7, with TRBD1 as a possible D gene (5 bases). The CDR3 is 15 residues long. The germline V gene has CDR1 MDHEN and CDR2 SYDVKM. Trimming took off 7 bases at V and 0 bases at J, with 16 bases between the two ends. CDR3 nucleotides: TGTGCCAGCAACCAAAGGACACTGAGCTCCTACGAGCAGTACTTC. Residues: CASNQRTLSSYEQYF.

The chain uses TRBV2 and TRBJ2-7; weak D call: TRBD1 (5 bases). The CDR3 sequence is 17 residues long. Trimming took off 0 bases at V and 2 bases at J, with 17 bases between the two ends. CDR1 is SNHLY, CDR2 FYNNEI, per germline. Here the CDR3 reads CASSEALFDSDTYEQYF. The CDR3 DNA is TGTGCCAGCAGTGAAGCGCTTTTTGACAGTGACACCTACGAGCAGTACTTC.

V usage is TRBV6-1 and J usage is TRBJ2-2, with 7 bases aligning to TRBD1. The J segment lost 3 bases and the V segment lost 8 bases, leaving 6 bases of the junction unmatched. The CDR3 runs 14 residues. The germline V gene encodes CDR1 MNHNS and CDR2 SASEGT. The CDR3 bases are TGTGCCAGCTCCCGACAGGGAGACACCGGGGAGCTGTTTTTT. Translation: CASSRQGDTGELFF.

The J gene is TRBJ2-7, the V gene TRBV20-1; D is unresolved. Trimming took off 6 bases at V and 0 bases at J, with 9 bases between the two ends. Per the germline V gene, CDR1 is DFQATT and CDR2 is SNEGSKA (reference sequence). There are 12 residues in the CDR3. CDR3 residues: CSAQVDSYEQYF. Written as DNA, the CDR3 is TGCAGTGCCCAGGTCGACTCCTACGAGCAGTACTTC.

The V gene is TRBV7-2, the J gene TRBJ2-3; no definite D call. CDR1 and CDR2 (germline): SGHTA, FQGNSA. Trimming removed 0 bases from V and 3 bases from J, with 4 bases in between. This CDR3 contains 13 residues. Here the CDR3 reads CASSLAQTDTQYF. The CDR3 region has the DNA TGTGCCAGCAGCTTAGCGCAGACAGATACGCAGTATTTT.

This clonotype has only a few counts. The chain recombines TRBV3-1 with TRBJ1-2; no clear D. The CDR3 extends over 15 amino acids. V gave up 4 bases and J gave up 8 bases, with 20 bases separating them. Germline CDR1 LGHDT, CDR2 YNNKEL (reference sequence). Here the CDR3 reads CASSPRPGIYDGYTF. CDR3 in DNA: TGTGCCAGCAGCCCGCGTCCGGGGATTTATGACGGCTACACCTTC.

This clonotype was detected only a few times. This chain uses TRBV6-2 or TRBV6-3 with TRBJ2-3; D unresolved. The CDR3 covers 14 residues. The V gene lost 4 bases and the J gene lost 4 bases, with 12 bases spanning the gap. CDR1 and CDR2 from the germline V gene are MNHEY and SVGEGT. CDR3 residues: CASSSTLESDTQYF. For the CDR3, the DNA is TGTGCCAGCAGTTCAACGCTAGAATCAGATACGCAGTATTTT.

This clonotype has a handful of counts. A clone one base away is much larger, so this may be a read error. This chain uses TRBV7-2 with TRBJ2-5; 7 nucleotides agree with TRBD2. The CDR3 length is 14 residues. Per the germline V gene, CDR1 is SGHTA and CDR2 is FQGNSA. V shed 6 bases and J 2 bases; nucleotides not matched to a gene: 6. The CDR3 loop is CASSVSGVQETQYF. CDR3 coding DNA: TGTGCCAGCAGTGTGAGCGGGGTACAAGAGACCCAGTACTTC. The full variable domain, its missing parts supplied by reference TRBV7-2 and TRBJ2-5, is GAGVSQSPSNKVTEKGKDVELRCDPISGHTALYWYRQSLGQGLEFLIYFQGNSAPDKSGLPSDRFSAERTGGSVSTLTIQRTQQEDSAVYLCASSVSGVQETQYFGPGTRLLVL.

This clonotype was seen a handful of times. This rearrangement joins TRBV4-3 to TRBJ2-7; perhaps TRBD2 as D (6 bases). The germline CDR1 and CDR2 sequences are LGHNA and YSLEER. The germline V and J ends were trimmed by 1 base and 6 bases, with 16 bases remaining between them. The CDR3 consists of 15 residues. The CDR3 loop is CASSQGTGTSTEQYF. In DNA, the CDR3 is TGCGCCAGCAGCCAAGGCACCGGGACTTCTACCGAGCAGTACTTC.

The chain couples TRBV9 to TRBJ2-7; 7 bases are shared with TRBD1. The CDR3 sequence is 15 residues long. CDR1 SGDLS and CDR2 YYNGEE come from the germline V gene. V was clipped by 2 bases and J by 0 bases; unmatched bases: 5. The CDR3 here is CASSVTGMSSYEQYF. Here the CDR3 DNA reads TGTGCCAGCAGCGTGACAGGGATGAGCTCCTACGAGCAGTACTTC.

The chain combines TRBV5-5 with TRBJ1-2; D gene ambiguous. V lost 0 bases and J lost 7, with 10 bases in between. CDR3 length: 13 residues. Germline V lookup: CDR1 SGHKS, CDR2 YYEKEE (reference sequence). CDR3 sequence (DNA): TGTGCCAGCAGCTTGGCGCCGAATAGTGGCTACACCTTC. Translation: CASSLAPNSGYTF.

The gene calls are TRBV6-2 or TRBV6-3 and TRBJ2-7, with a tentative D call TRBD1 (5 bases). The germline V gene has CDR1 MNHEY and CDR2 SVGEGT. The ends were cut back, 10 bases at V and 4 bases at J, with 20 bases in the middle. This CDR3 region has 14 residues. CDR3 nucleotide sequence: TGTGCCACCCAGCGTGGAGACAGAACGTACGAGCAGTACTTC. This gives the protein CATQRGDRTYEQYF.

This clonotype has more than one count but fewer than ten. The chain employs TRBV7-2 and TRBJ2-7; D may be TRBD1 or TRBD2 (6 bases each). This CDR3 is built from 14 residues. In germline, CDR1 is SGHTA, CDR2 FQGNSA. The V and J ends lost 4 bases and 3 bases respectively, with 13 bases between them. The CDR3, as DNA: TGTGCCAGCAGCTCGGGGGCCAGGGTCTACGAGCAGTACTTC. It is translated as CASSSGARVYEQYF.

This clonotype was picked up a small number of times. This rearrangement joins TRBV6-1 to TRBJ2-7; 7 bases align to TRBD1. Germline V lookup: CDR1 MNHNS, CDR2 SASEGT. With 6 bases clipped from V and 3 bases from J, the junction kept 11 bases outside the gene matches. The CDR3 is made up of 15 amino acids. The DNA for the CDR3 is TGTGCCAGCAGAGAAAACAGGGGAAGAATCTACGAGCAGTACTTC. Translated, it gives CASRENRGRIYEQYF.

This clonotype has more than one count but fewer than ten. The chain combines TRBV12-3 or TRBV12-4 with TRBJ1-2; no clear D. The CDR3 totals 12 residues. Trimming cost V 6 bases and J 8 bases, with 13 bases left between them. CDR3: CASSDRKKGYTF. The CDR3 bases are TGTGCCAGCAGCGATCGAAAAAAGGGCTACACCTTC.

This clonotype was seen ten or more times. This rearrangement joins TRBV12-3 or TRBV12-4 to TRBJ1-1, with D hard to call. This CDR3 is built from 13 residues. Trimming removed 3 bases at V and 1 base at J, with 6 bases between. CDR3: CASSLSGNTEAFF. The DNA of the CDR3 is TGTGCCAGCAGTTTGTCCGGGAACACTGAAGCTTTCTTT.

The chain carries TRBV6-2 or TRBV6-3 and TRBJ2-5, with a tentative D call TRBD2 (6 bases). CDR3 length: 14 residues. V lost 0 bases, J lost 4 bases, and 9 bases lay in between. Germline-derived CDR1 and CDR2 are MNHEY and SVGEGT. CDR3: CASSYSRRGETQYF. The DNA for the CDR3 is TGTGCCAGCAGTTACTCAAGGAGGGGAGAGACCCAGTACTTC.

This clonotype was seen a handful of times. The gene calls are TRBV6-2 or TRBV6-3 and TRBJ2-6; tentative D call: TRBD1 (5 bases). V lost 1 base to trimming and J lost 0 bases, with 16 bases between them. CDR1 and CDR2 (germline): MNHEY, SVGEGT. The CDR3 is 19 residues long. CDR3 bases: TGTGCCAGCAGTTACTTACAGGTCTGGAGAGTCTCTGGGGCCAACGTCCTGACTTTC. The encoded protein is CASSYLQVWRVSGANVLTF.

The count of this clonotype is one. A single base separates this from a much larger clone, so it may be a read error. The chain links TRBV24-1 to TRBJ2-7; 7 positions match TRBD1. The J call may be mistaken, given a closer DNA end match to TRBJ2-5. Germline V lookup: CDR1 KGHDR, CDR2 SFDVKD. This CDR3 spans 13 amino acids. CDR3: CATNKGGQETQYF. In DNA form, the CDR3 reads TGTGCCACAAACAAAGGGGGCCAGGAGACCCAGTACTTC.

J is TRBJ1-2 and V is TRBV5-1; no clear D. The CDR3 totals 13 residues. The V end lost 5 bases, the J end lost 4 bases, and 12 bases lay between the germline ends. The germline V gene has CDR1 SGHRS and CDR2 YFSETQ. The CDR3 DNA follows: TGCGCCAGCAGTGTGGACCGACTCTATGGCTACACCTTC. Its protein is CASSVDRLYGYTF.